This T cell receptor beta chain was captured by sequencing in a study of blood T cell repertoires in COVID-19. Across the study: Samples taken during acute and convalescent COVID-19 were collected in the United States, Italy and Spain. T cells, B-cell-depleted T cells, or PBMCs supplied cDNA or gDNA.

V was trimmed by 4 bases and J by 1 base, leaving 13 bases between them. Germline assignment: CDR1 SGHTA and CDR2 FQGNSA. The CDR3 runs to 15 residues. As processed by the authors: Amplification of reference gene primers provided the estimated nucleated cell counts. The protocol was immunoSEQ multiplex PCR, while the TCRdb copy is restricted to in-frame clones and leaves out a portion. D and trimming come from the DNA, and the V and J calls and clone size come from that table. The data contain 300,000 to 350,000 clones, roughly 89% of them seen just once; the ten biggest clones take up 3.9%. This clone was observed a single time.

The rearrangement links TRBV7-2 to TRBJ2-5, with D perhaps TRBD2 (6 bases). Sequencing used peripheral blood. The TCR comes from a woman aged 55-69 years with COVID-19, enrolled during active disease. CDR3 nucleotides: TGTGCCAGCAGCTCGTCTTGGGGGGTCCAAGAGACCCAGTACTTC. It codes for CASSSSWGVQETQYF. Drawing the rest from reference TRBV7-2 and TRBJ2-5, the complete variable domain is GAGVSQSPSNKVTEKGKDVELRCDPISGHTALYWYRQSLGQGLEFLIYFQGNSAPDKSGLPSDRFSAERTGGSVSTLTIQRTQQEDSAVYLCASSSSWGVQETQYFGPGTRLLVL.